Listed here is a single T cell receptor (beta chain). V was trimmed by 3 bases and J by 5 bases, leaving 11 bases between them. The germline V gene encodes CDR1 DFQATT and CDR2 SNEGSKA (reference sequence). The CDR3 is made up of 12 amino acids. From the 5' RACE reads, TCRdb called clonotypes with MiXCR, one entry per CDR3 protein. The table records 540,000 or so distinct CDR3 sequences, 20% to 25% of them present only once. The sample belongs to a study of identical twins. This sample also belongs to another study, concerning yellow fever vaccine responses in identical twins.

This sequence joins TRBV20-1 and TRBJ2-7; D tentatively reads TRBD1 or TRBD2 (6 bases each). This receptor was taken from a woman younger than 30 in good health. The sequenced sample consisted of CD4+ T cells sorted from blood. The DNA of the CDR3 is TGCAGTGCTAGTGACGGGGGCCACGAGCAGTACGTC. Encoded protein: CSASDGGHEQYV.